Below are 26 T cell receptor beta chains sequenced from a single sample in a study of long-term antiretroviral therapy in people with HIV. Survey-level resolution applied to immunoSEQ assay v3.0. Profiling relied on immunoSEQ multiplex PCR, and the TCRdb table lists in-frame clones only, not all of them. Of 25,000 to 35,000 clones listed, less than 90% are singletons. Sequences were derived from unsorted PBMCs, sampled 2 years after starting antiretroviral therapy. Every receptor here comes from a man aged 45-60 years with HIV.

The chain joins TRBV28 to TRBJ1-4; D is uncertain. Between the trimmed V and J ends, which lost 6 bases and 0 bases, there was a span of 8 bases. Germline V lookup: CDR1 MDHEN, CDR2 SYDVKM. This CDR3 is 14 amino acids long. The CDR3 region is CASSPISTNEKLFF. The CDR3 bases are TGTGCCAGCAGCCCAATTTCAACTAATGAAAAACTGTTTTTT.

V gene TRBV28 combines with J gene TRBJ1-1; a weak D match, TRBD1 (6 bases). Deletions cut 6 bases from V and 3 bases from J, with 17 bases between. The CDR3 runs to 15 residues. Germline assignment: CDR1 MDHEN and CDR2 SYDVKM. CDR3 residues: CASSLPPQGYTEAFF. As DNA, the CDR3 is TGTGCCAGCAGCCTCCCCCCACAGGGATACACTGAAGCTTTCTTT. The full variable domain, in which reference TRBV28 and TRBJ1-1 provide the parts outside the CDR3, is DVKVTQSSRYLVKRTGEKVFLECVQDMDHENMFWYRQDPGLGLRLIYFSYDVKMKEKGDIPEGYSVSREKKERFSLILESASTNQTSMYLCASSLPPQGYTEAFFGQGTRLTVV.

The V gene is TRBV29-1, the J gene TRBJ2-6; D is tentatively TRBD1 or TRBD2 (6 bases each). The germline gives CDR1 SQVTM, CDR2 ANQGSEA. V was clipped by 4 bases and J by 0 bases, with 16 bases between them. This CDR3 is 17 amino acids long. The CDR3 sequence is CSVGRAGDFSGANVLTF. The CDR3 DNA reads as TGCAGCGTTGGCCGAGCAGGGGACTTCTCTGGGGCCAACGTCCTGACTTTC.

The chain recombines TRBV6-1 with TRBJ2-5, with TRBD2 as a possible D gene (6 bases). Germline V gene sequence: CDR1 MNHNS, CDR2 SASEGT. CDR3 size: 15 residues. Deletions cut 3 bases from V and 5 bases from J, with 16 bases between. The CDR3: CASSDSRDFGETQYF. The CDR3, as DNA: TGTGCCAGCAGTGACAGCCGGGACTTCGGGGAGACCCAGTACTTC.

A few counts support this clone. V gene TRBV6-1 combines with J gene TRBJ2-7; 10 positions agree with TRBD1. V was pared by 2 bases and J by 12 bases, with 7 bases of the junction left unmatched. CDR1 is MNHNS and CDR2 is SASEGT in the germline V gene. This CDR3 spans 13 amino acids. The CDR3 reads CASSESGQGERYF. DNA for the CDR3: TGTGCCAGCAGTGAATCCGGACAGGGGGAGAGGTACTTC.

This chain connects TRBV2 to TRBJ2-5; 12 nucleotides align to TRBD1. The V and J ends lost 6 bases and 5 bases, in that order; junction bases with no gene match: 7. Germline V lookup: CDR1 SNHLY, CDR2 FYNNEI. The CDR3 has 15 amino acids. CDR3 sequence (DNA): TGTGCCAGCAGGACCGGGACAGGGGGCCGGGAGACCCAGTACTTC. This encodes CASRTGTGGRETQYF.

The chain couples TRBV6-5 to TRBJ2-3, with D uncertain. The length of the CDR3 is 16 residues. In germline, CDR1 is MNHEY, CDR2 SVGAGI. Deletions cut 3 bases from V and 1 base from J, with 14 bases between. The CDR3 nucleotides read TGTGCCAGCAGTTATATGGCAGGATGGGGCACAGATACGCAGTATTTT. Translating it yields CASSYMAGWGTDTQYF.

This chain uses TRBV28 with TRBJ2-1; 7 nucleotides line up with TRBD1. Germline V gene lookup returns CDR1 MDHEN and CDR2 SYDVKM. The CDR3 covers 17 residues. The V segment lost 5 bases and the J segment 5 bases; nucleotides outside the gene matches: 15. The CDR3 DNA follows: TGTGCCAGCAGTCCGCTGACAGGGAAGGGCGGAGACAATGAGCAGTTCTTC. Protein: CASSPLTGKGGDNEQFF.

This clone was detected only once. This sequence joins TRBV5-1 and TRBJ1-1, with no clear D. The CDR3 contains 14 residues. Germline V gene lookup returns CDR1 SGHRS and CDR2 YFSETQ. V was cut by 0 bases and J by 0 bases, with 6 bases left in between. The chain's CDR3 is CASSLGVMNTEAFF. The CDR3 DNA follows: TGCGCCAGCAGCTTGGGGGTCATGAACACTGAAGCTTTCTTT. Filled out from reference TRBV5-1 and TRBJ1-1, the complete variable domain reads KAGVTQTPRYLIKTRGQQVTLSCSPISGHRSVSWYQQTPGQGLQFLFEYFSETQRNKGNFPGRFSGRQFSNSRSEMNVSTLELGDSALYLCASSLGVMNTEAFFGQGTRLTVV.

The V gene is TRBV2, the J gene TRBJ1-2, with TRBD1 as a possible D gene (5 bases). The CDR3 length is 12 residues. CDR1 SNHLY and CDR2 FYNNEI come from the germline V gene. The V end was cut by 8 bases, the J end by 1 base, with 8 bases between. The CDR3 spells CASGGLNYGYTF. CDR3 in DNA: TGTGCCAGCGGGGGACTTAACTATGGCTACACCTTC. Combining the CDR3 with reference TRBV2 and TRBJ1-2 gives the whole variable domain EPEVTQTPSHQVTQMGQEVILRCVPISNHLYFYWYRQILGQKVEFLVSFYNNEISEKSEIFDDQFSVERPDGSNFTLKIRSTKLEDSAMYFCASGGLNYGYTFGSGTRLTVV.

On this clone itself: One junction end disagrees with the germline gene, perhaps due to a read error. CDR3 loop: CATSSGQASSYEQYF. CDR3 nucleotide sequence: TGTGCCACCAGTTCTGGACAGGCGAGCTCCTACGAGCAGTACTTC. The chain combines TRBV27 with TRBJ2-7; 7 positions match TRBD1. This CDR3 comprises 15 residues. CDR1 and CDR2 (germline): MNHEY, SMNVEV (reference sequence).

The rearrangement links TRBV5-4 to TRBJ1-5, with 8 bases matching TRBD1. The CDR3 runs 15 residues. Germline V gene data show CDR1 as SGHNT and CDR2 as YYREEE (reference sequence). V lost 4 bases, J lost 5 bases, and 8 bases stayed unmatched. In nucleotides, the CDR3 is TGTGCCAGCAGCCGAGGCAGGGGGCGGGATCAGCCCCAGCATTTT. Residues: CASSRGRGRDQPQHF. The entire variable domain, with the rest obtained from reference TRBV5-4 and TRBJ1-5, is as follows: ETGVTQSPTHLIKTRGQQVTLRCSSQSGHNTVSWYQQALGQGPQFIFQYYREEENGRGNFPPRFSGLQFPNYSSELNVNALELDDSALYLCASSRGRGRDQPQHFGDGTRLSIL.

The chain links TRBV4-1 to TRBJ2-7, with D perhaps matching TRBD2 (5 bases). Germline V gene data show CDR1 as MGHRA and CDR2 as YSYEKL. CDR3 size: 14 residues. Trimming pared 2 bases from V and 5 bases from J, leaving 13 bases between. CDR3 coding DNA: TGCGCCAGCAGCCAACCGGGAACTCCTAACGAGCAGTACTTC. As protein: CASSQPGTPNEQYF.

This chain links TRBV29-1 with TRBJ2-1, with D perhaps being TRBD1 or TRBD2 (6 bases each). V lost 6 bases and J 9 bases, leaving 15 bases between the germline ends. The germline CDR1 and CDR2 sequences are SQVTM and ANQGSEA. The CDR3 has 12 amino acids. CDR3 residues: CSVTPGGGEQFF. The CDR3 region has the DNA TGCAGCGTAACCCCCGGAGGGGGTGAGCAGTTCTTC.

The CDR3 coding sequence is TGTGCCACCAGCAGAGATCCGGGCAGGAAAGAGACCCAGTACTTC. Protein product: CATSRDPGRKETQYF. The chain carries TRBV15 and TRBJ2-5; D gene ambiguous. This CDR3 has 15 residues. Germline CDR1 is LNHNV and CDR2 is YYDKDF (reference sequence). Trimming took off 0 bases at V and 3 bases at J, with 11 bases between the two ends.

V is TRBV15 and J is TRBJ1-6; D remains unclear. The CDR3 has 16 amino acids. Germline assignment: CDR1 LNHNV and CDR2 YYDKDF (reference sequence). V was trimmed by 0 bases and J by 0 bases, leaving 6 bases between them. CDR3 sequence: CATSREGFSYNSPLHF. CDR3 nucleotides: TGTGCCACCAGCAGAGAGGGGTTCTCCTATAATTCACCCCTCCACTTT.

This rearrangement joins TRBV19 to TRBJ2-5; D unclear. Germline V lookup: CDR1 LNHDA, CDR2 SQIVND (reference sequence). Trimming removed 6 bases at V and 0 bases at J, with 20 bases between. The CDR3 loop spans 17 amino acids. Written as DNA, the CDR3 is TGTGCCAGTAGCCGTTCACCCGGTGGGGTCTACCAAGAGACCCAGTACTTC. Translated: CASSRSPGGVYQETQYF.

V and J are TRBV7-6 and TRBJ2-7; 11 bases are a match to TRBD2. Trimming took 5 bases from V and 0 from J; bases not matched to a gene: 9. Germline V gene sequence: CDR1 SGHVS, CDR2 FNYEAQ. This CDR3 spans 17 amino acids. The CDR3 reads CASSPRIAGGSSYEQYF. DNA of the CDR3: TGTGCCAGCAGCCCCCGAATAGCGGGGGGGAGCTCCTACGAGCAGTACTTC. The variable domain in full, with the rest retrieved from reference TRBV7-6 and TRBJ2-7, is GAGVSQSPRYKVTKRGQDVALRCDPISGHVSLYWYRQALGQGPEFLTYFNYEAQQDKSGLPNDRFSAERPEGSISTLTIQRTEQRDSAMYRCASSPRIAGGSSYEQYFGPGTRLTVT.

V is TRBV15 and J is TRBJ1-1, with 12 positions matching TRBD1. The CDR3 consists of 16 residues. J was trimmed by 6 bases and V by 1 base; bases with no gene match: 6. Germline lookup yields CDR1 LNHNV and CDR2 YYDKDF (reference sequence). The CDR3 loop is CATSRGKGQGAPEAFF. In nucleotides, the CDR3 is TGTGCCACCAGCAGAGGAAAGGGACAGGGGGCCCCTGAAGCTTTCTTT.

V usage is TRBV6-6 and J usage is TRBJ1-2, with D perhaps TRBD1 (6 bases). The CDR3 is made up of 13 amino acids. Trimming pared 7 bases from V and 6 bases from J, leaving 15 bases between. Germline values: CDR1 MNHNY, CDR2 SVGAGI (reference sequence). The CDR3: CASTRQEGNGYTF. In DNA form, the CDR3 reads TGTGCCAGCACCCGACAGGAGGGGAATGGCTACACCTTC.

The chain has TRBV19 and TRBJ1-2; 9 nucleotides line up with TRBD1. CDR1 is LNHDA, CDR2 SQIVND, per germline (reference sequence). The CDR3 contains 15 residues. J gave up 2 bases and V 6 bases, and 7 bases lay outside the gene matches. CDR3 protein: CASSKPGTGNYGYTF. The CDR3 region has the DNA TGTGCCAGTAGCAAACCCGGGACAGGGAACTATGGCTACACCTTC.

CDR3 nucleotides: TGTGCCAGCAGTTCCGGCTTTGGACAGGTTGATGAGACCCAGTACTTC. Protein: CASSSGFGQVDETQYF. The chain has TRBV27 and TRBJ2-5, with TRBD1 matching 7 bases. Germline lookup yields CDR1 MNHEY and CDR2 SMNVEV (reference sequence). The CDR3 contains 16 residues. V lost 4 bases and J lost 5; bases outside the gene matches: 13.

The chain links TRBV9 to TRBJ1-5; a weak D match, TRBD1 (5 bases). From germline, CDR1 is SGDLS and CDR2 YYNGEE. This CDR3 region has 15 residues. The V and J ends lost 1 base and 1 base respectively, with 9 bases between them. CDR3 sequence (DNA): TGTGCCAGCAGCGTAAGTGGGGGAAGCAATCAGCCCCAGCATTTT. Protein sequence: CASSVSGGSNQPQHF.

The J gene is TRBJ2-5, the V gene TRBV21-1; the table's D call, TRBD1, was not checked against the DNA. TRBV21-1 represents a pseudogene. The CDR3 spans 17 residues. CDR3 amino acids: CASSKHGETDFEETQYF. As DNA, the CDR3 is TGTGCCAGCAGCAAACACGGCGAGACAGACTTTGAAGAGACCCAGTACTTC.

As DNA, the CDR3 is TGTGCCAGCAGCTCACACAGGGGGAAGGACTATGGCTACACCTTC. Protein sequence: CASSSHRGKDYGYTF. J is TRBJ1-2 and V is TRBV11-2, with 8 bases matching TRBD1. CDR1 is SGHAT and CDR2 is FQNNGV in the germline V gene. The V and J ends lost 4 bases and 3 bases, in that order; junction bases with no gene match: 7. The CDR3 runs to 15 residues. Full variable domain (outside the CDR3, taken from reference TRBV11-2 and TRBJ1-2): EAGVAQSPRYKIIEKRQSVAFWCNPISGHATLYWYQQILGQGPKLLIQFQNNGVVDDSQLPKDRFSAERLKGVDSTLKIQPAKLEDSAVYLCASSSHRGKDYGYTFGSGTRLTVV.

This chain connects TRBV6-4 to TRBJ1-1, with 7 bases that match TRBD1. V shed 6 bases and J 7 bases; nucleotides not matched to a gene: 5. CDR1 and CDR2 (germline): MRHNA, SNTAGT. This CDR3 is built from 12 residues. The CDR3 spells CASRMQGGEAFF. The CDR3 DNA sequence: TGTGCCAGCAGGATGCAGGGGGGTGAAGCTTTCTTT.